One sample yielded the 22 T cell receptor beta chains listed below, sequenced in a study of blood T cells in healthy people across ages. It was with a sample-barcoded 5' primer and a J-beta primer mix that a second PCR of roughly 7 to 12 cycles was run. TCRdb re-called the 5' RACE reads through MiXCR, storing one row per CDR3 protein. Here the sample spans 650,000 to 800,000 distinct CDR3 sequences, around two fifths being singletons. The sequenced sample consisted of blood. The source of these receptors is a man aged 60 to 75 in good health.

This clonotype appeared a single time. The chain combines TRBV9 with TRBJ1-5, with D perhaps TRBD1 (5 bases). CDR3 length: 15 amino acids. CDR1 is SGDLS and CDR2 is YYNGEE in the germline V gene. The V end lost 4 bases, the J end lost 7 bases, and 18 bases lay between the germline ends. CDR3 bases: TGTGCCAGCAGCCCCCCGGGGGAGGTCAGCCAGCCCCAGCATTTT. Translated, it gives CASSPPGEVSQPQHF.

The chain recombines TRBV12-3 or TRBV12-4 with TRBJ2-5; D is unclear. V dropped 3 bases and J dropped 7 bases, with 12 bases sitting between them. This CDR3 comprises 13 residues. DNA of the CDR3: TGTGCCAGCAGTTTTAATGGTTTTGGGACCCAGTACTTC. As protein: CASSFNGFGTQYF.

The rearrangement joins TRBV29-1 to TRBJ2-5; D may be TRBD2 (6 bases). Germline CDR1 is SQVTM and CDR2 is ANQGSEA. Deletions cut 7 bases from V and 4 bases from J, with 16 bases between. The CDR3 is 13 amino acids. The CDR3 spells CSAERRGPETQYF. DNA of the CDR3: TGCAGCGCTGAGAGGCGGGGCCCAGAGACCCAGTACTTC.

This clonotype has only a few counts. This chain joins TRBV7-6 and TRBJ2-5; 7 nucleotides match TRBD2. Germline V gene lookup returns CDR1 SGHVS and CDR2 FNYEAQ. The CDR3 has 18 amino acids. V was clipped by 1 base and J by 5 bases; unmatched bases: 16. The CDR3 region is CASSLDPGSGAIRETQYF. The CDR3 coding sequence is TGTGCCAGCAGCTTAGACCCAGGGAGCGGGGCCATCCGGGAGACCCAGTACTTC.

This clonotype has only a few counts. This chain links TRBV5-5 with TRBJ2-5, with a possible D match to TRBD1 (5 bases). The CDR3 runs 13 residues. Between the trimmed V and J ends, which lost 3 bases and 4 bases, there was a span of 10 bases. Germline CDR1 is SGHKS and CDR2 is YYEKEE (reference sequence). CDR3 coding DNA: TGTGCCAGCAGCTCAGGGATTGTAGAGACCCAGTACTTC. This gives the protein CASSSGIVETQYF.

The rearrangement joins TRBV7-8 to TRBJ2-3, with D unresolved. V shed 5 bases and J shed 5 bases, with 14 bases lying between them. Germline CDR1 SGHVS, CDR2 FQNEAQ. The CDR3 length is 14 residues. This CDR3 is CASSQVHFGDTQYF. The CDR3 nucleotides are TGTGCCAGCAGCCAGGTCCACTTTGGAGATACGCAGTATTTT.

This clonotype was recorded only once. The chain recombines TRBV2 with TRBJ1-1; 7 bases agree with TRBD1. This CDR3 is built from 14 residues. Unmatched junction bases numbered 13, after V lost 6 bases and J lost 9 bases. Germline V gives CDR1 SNHLY, CDR2 FYNNEI. CDR3 DNA sequence: TGTGCCAGCAGCGGAACAGGGGAATATAGGAAAGCTTTCTTT. Protein: CASSGTGEYRKAFF.

This sequence joins TRBV7-2 and TRBJ1-3, with D unresolved. CDR1 and CDR2 from the germline V gene are SGHTA and FQGNSA. The V gene lost 2 bases and the J gene lost 0 bases, with 11 bases spanning the gap. The length of the CDR3 is 16 residues. The chain's CDR3 is CASSLIGRGSGNTIYF. In nucleotides, the CDR3 is TGTGCCAGCAGCTTAATTGGGCGGGGCTCTGGAAACACCATATATTTT.

The sample holds one count of this clonotype. This chain links TRBV13 with TRBJ1-2; D perhaps matches TRBD1 (6 bases). Trimming cost V 1 base and J 4 bases, with 10 bases left between them. Germline assignment: CDR1 PRHDT and CDR2 FYEKMQ (reference sequence). The CDR3 is 14 amino acids. CDR3 residues: CASSLEGDTYGYTF. DNA for the CDR3: TGTGCCAGCAGCTTAGAGGGGGACACCTATGGCTACACCTTC. The variable domain in full, completed from reference TRBV13 and TRBJ1-2, reads AAGVIQSPRHLIKEKRETATLKCYPIPRHDTVYWYQQGPGQDPQFLISFYEKMQSDKGSIPDRFSAQQFSDYHSELNMSSLELGDSALYFCASSLEGDTYGYTFGSGTRLTVV.

This clonotype has more than one count but fewer than ten. J is TRBJ1-2 and V is TRBV29-1, with a weak D call TRBD1 (5 bases). The CDR3 extends over 16 amino acids. V lost 5 bases to trimming and J lost 4 bases, with 23 bases between them. Germline assignment: CDR1 SQVTM and CDR2 ANQGSEA. The chain's CDR3 is CSVYSPYGWGAYGYTF. The CDR3 bases are TGCAGCGTTTATTCTCCATATGGTTGGGGCGCCTATGGCTACACCTTC.

In the case of this clonotype: The junction departs from the called germline gene at one end, perhaps through a read error. The chain uses TRBV20-1 and TRBJ2-3; 13 bases align to TRBD2. This CDR3 comprises 15 residues. The germline V gene has CDR1 DFQATT and CDR2 SNEGSKA (reference sequence). The CDR3 here is CSTRSGTSGKDTQYF. In nucleotides, the CDR3 is TGCAGTACTAGGTCCGGGACTAGCGGGAAAGATACGCAGTATTTT.

V usage is TRBV30 and J usage is TRBJ2-6; TRBD1 agrees at 9 bases. V shed 7 bases, J shed 0 bases, and the junction held 10 bases outside the gene matches. Germline values: CDR1 GTSNPN, CDR2 SVGIG (reference sequence). The CDR3 has 17 amino acids. For the CDR3, the DNA is TGTGCCTTTTTGGACAGGGGAAAAGGCTCTGGGGCCAACGTCCTGACTTTC. As protein: CAFLDRGKGSGANVLTF. The whole variable domain, remainder taken from reference TRBV30 and TRBJ2-6, is SQTIHQWPATLVQPVGSPLSLECTVEGTSNPNLYWYRQAAGRGLQLLFYSVGIGQISSEVPQNLSASRPQDRQFILSSKKLLLSDSGFYLCAFLDRGKGSGANVLTFGAGSRLTVL.

Remarks on this clonotype: One end of the junction fails to match germline, which may point to a read error. The chain links TRBV11-2 to TRBJ1-1; D unresolved. The CDR3 consists of 13 residues. Per the germline V gene, CDR1 is SGHAT and CDR2 is FQNNGV. The CDR3 protein is CAGSLDQGFLAFF. CDR3 nucleotides: TGTGCCGGCAGCTTAGATCAAGGGTTTTTAGCTTTCTTT. Using reference TRBV11-2 and TRBJ1-1 for the parts outside the CDR3, the full variable domain is EAGVAQSPRYKIIEKRQSVAFWCNPISGHATLYWYQQILGQGPKLLIQFQNNGVVDDSQLPKDRFSAERLKGVDSTLKIQPAKLEDSAVYLCAGSLDQGFLAFFGQGTRLTVV.

V and J are TRBV3-1 and TRBJ2-1; D is unclear. The germline CDR1 and CDR2 sequences are LGHDT and YNNKEL (reference sequence). The ends were cut back, 4 bases at V and 10 bases at J, with 20 bases in the middle. CDR3 length equals 15 residues. The CDR3 reads CASSLGLTFSYEQFF. The CDR3 coding sequence is TGTGCCAGCAGCCTGGGTCTAACTTTCTCCTACGAGCAGTTCTTC.

The chain joins TRBV20-1 to TRBJ2-3; a possible D gene is TRBD2 (6 bases). The CDR3 covers 16 residues. In germline, CDR1 is DFQATT, CDR2 SNEGSKA (reference sequence). V gave up 1 base and J gave up 2 bases, with 16 bases separating them. DNA for the CDR3: TGCAGTGCTAGAGTTGACTCGGGGGTCCCCACAGATACGCAGTATTTT. It codes for CSARVDSGVPTDTQYF.

This clonotype has only a few counts. The chain links TRBV20-1 to TRBJ2-7; TRBD1 matches at 7 bases. J gave up 4 bases and V 0 bases, and 9 bases lay outside the gene matches. Germline CDR1 reads DFQATT; CDR2 reads SNEGSKA (reference sequence). The CDR3 is 15 residues long. CDR3 loop: CSARESPTGVYEQYF. The CDR3 nucleotides are TGCAGTGCTAGAGAGAGCCCCACAGGGGTTTACGAGCAGTACTTC.

CDR3 DNA: TGCAGTGCTAGAAGGGTGGGGCAGGGATTGGACGAGCAGTACTTC. Amino acids: CSARRVGQGLDEQYF. The gene calls are TRBV20-1 and TRBJ2-7; possible D gene TRBD1, 5 bases. This CDR3 comprises 15 residues. From germline, CDR1 is DFQATT and CDR2 SNEGSKA (reference sequence). V was shortened by 2 bases and J by 5 bases, with 19 bases between the two germline ends.

The rearrangement joins TRBV6-5 to TRBJ2-4; 9 bases align to TRBD1. The CDR3 is 17 amino acids. V was pared by 0 bases and J by 1 base, with 4 bases of the junction left unmatched. CDR1 MNHEY and CDR2 SVGAGI come from the germline V gene. The CDR3 sequence is CASSYSQGALAKNIQYF. CDR3 bases: TGTGCCAGCAGTTACTCACAGGGGGCGTTGGCCAAAAACATTCAGTACTTC.

This clonotype has only a few counts. The V call is TRBV7-2, the J call TRBJ2-1; maybe TRBD2 (6 bases). Germline V gene data show CDR1 as SGHTA and CDR2 as FQGNSA. The CDR3 spans 18 residues. V was shortened by 1 base and J by 2 bases, with 18 bases between the two germline ends. The CDR3 loop is CASSLDIFGGTTYNEQFF. The CDR3 region has the DNA TGTGCCAGCAGCTTAGATATATTCGGGGGAACGACCTACAATGAGCAGTTCTTC. Using reference TRBV7-2 and TRBJ2-1 for the parts outside the CDR3, the full variable domain is GAGVSQSPSNKVTEKGKDVELRCDPISGHTALYWYRQSLGQGLEFLIYFQGNSAPDKSGLPSDRFSAERTGGSVSTLTIQRTQQEDSAVYLCASSLDIFGGTTYNEQFFGPGTRLTVL.

Regarding this clonotype: One end of the junction fails to match germline, which may point to a read error. The chain employs TRBV7-2 and TRBJ1-2, with D perhaps TRBD1 (5 bases). Germline CDR1 and CDR2: SGHTA and FQGNSA. The CDR3 covers 15 residues. The CDR3 is CASSLVGTERGGYTF. CDR3 DNA: TGTGCCAGCAGTTTAGTAGGGACGGAAAGGGGAGGCTACACCTTC.

V and J are TRBV19 and TRBJ2-7; no reliable D call. Germline loops: CDR1 LNHDA, CDR2 SQIVND (reference sequence). The ends were cut back, 3 bases at V and 7 bases at J, with 19 bases in the middle. The CDR3 contains 15 residues. The CDR3 spells CASSIRVGPYNEQYF. CDR3 nucleotides: TGTGCCAGTAGTATTCGGGTAGGACCCTACAATGAGCAGTACTTC.

This clonotype appeared a few times. This chain joins TRBV30 and TRBJ2-5; the D call may be TRBD1 or TRBD2 (5 bases each). The germline V gene has CDR1 GTSNPN and CDR2 SVGIG (reference sequence). This CDR3 is built from 11 residues. Trimming cost V 3 bases and J 11 bases, with 13 bases left between them. The DNA for the CDR3 is TGTGCCTGGAGCCTCCTCAGGGAGCAGTACTTC. It translates to CAWSLLREQYF.